The clone carrying this T cell receptor beta chain appeared a few times. The sample originates from a study of T cells after yellow fever vaccination. TCRdb recomputed calls from the 5' RACE reads with MiXCR, one row per CDR3 protein. This sample has over 150,000 distinct CDR3 sequences, with less than 9% found just once. With 0 bases removed from V and 7 bases from J, the gap between germline ends came to 8 bases. CDR3 length equals 13 residues. CDR1 SEHNR and CDR2 FQNEAQ come from the germline V gene (reference sequence). This chain joins TRBV7-9 and TRBJ2-3; D remains unclear. Source: CD4+ T cells sorted from PBMCs, taken roughly 5 days after the first yellow fever vaccination. The TCR originated in a young man who received the YFV17D yellow fever vaccine. The CDR3 DNA follows: TGTGCCAGCAGCTTAGCCGTGAAAAATACGCAGTATTTT. Translating it yields CASSLAVKNTQYF.